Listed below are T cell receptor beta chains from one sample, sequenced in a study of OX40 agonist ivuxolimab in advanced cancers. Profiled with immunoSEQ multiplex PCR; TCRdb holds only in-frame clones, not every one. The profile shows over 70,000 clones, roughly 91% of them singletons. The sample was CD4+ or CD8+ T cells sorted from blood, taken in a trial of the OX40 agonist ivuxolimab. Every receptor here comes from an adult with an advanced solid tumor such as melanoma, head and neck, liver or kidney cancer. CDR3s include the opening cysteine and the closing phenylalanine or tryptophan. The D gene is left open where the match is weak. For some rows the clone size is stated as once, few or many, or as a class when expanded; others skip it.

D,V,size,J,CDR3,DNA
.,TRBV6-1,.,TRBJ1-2,CASSEGTGYTF,TGTGCCAGCAGTGAAGGCACTGGCTACACCTTC
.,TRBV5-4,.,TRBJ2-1,CASSNTYNEQFF,TGTGCCAGCAGCAACACCTACAATGAGCAGTTCTTC
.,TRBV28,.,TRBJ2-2,CASTRRDGELFF,TGTGCCAGCACTCGAAGGGACGGGGAGCTGTTTTTT
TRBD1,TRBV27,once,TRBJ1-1,CASSFLDRVNTEAFF,TGTGCCAGCAGTTTCCTGGACAGGGTGAACACTGAAGCTTTCTTT
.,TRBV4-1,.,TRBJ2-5,CASSRWAGEGVGETQYF,TGCGCCAGCAGCCGGTGGGCTGGGGAAGGGGTTGGGGAGACCCAGTACTTC
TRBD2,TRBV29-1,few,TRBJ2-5,CSVPIGLAGEETQYF,TGCAGCGTCCCCATCGGACTAGCGGGAGAGGAGACCCAGTACTTC
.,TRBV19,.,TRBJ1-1,CASSMTEPGATEAFF,TGTGCCAGTAGTATGACGGAACCGGGGGCCACTGAAGCTTTCTTT
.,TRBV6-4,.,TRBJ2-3,CASSWAGGTDTQYF,TGTGCCAGCAGTTGGGCAGGGGGGACAGATACGCAGTATTTT
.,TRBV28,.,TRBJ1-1,CASSVYRFPPTEAFF,TGTGCCAGCAGTGTCTACAGGTTTCCGCCCACTGAAGCTTTCTTT
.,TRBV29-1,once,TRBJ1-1,CSVDGQIQAFF,TGCAGCGTTGACGGGCAGATTCAAGCTTTCTTT
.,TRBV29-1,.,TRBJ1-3,CSVEKDNSGNTIYF,TGCAGCGTTGAAAAGGATAACTCTGGAAACACCATATATTTT
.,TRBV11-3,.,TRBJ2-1,CASSLLGYNEQFF,TGTGCCAGCAGCTTGCTCGGCTACAATGAGCAGTTCTTC
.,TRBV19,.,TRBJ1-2,CASSIATGLSDYTF,TGTGCCAGTAGTATAGCTACGGGGCTGTCGGACTACACCTTC
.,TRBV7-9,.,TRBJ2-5,CASSLTEGPLETQYF,TGTGCCAGCAGCTTAACCGAGGGCCCGTTGGAGACCCAGTACTTC
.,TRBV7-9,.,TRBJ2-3,CASRATDTQYF,TGTGCCAGCCGAGCCACAGATACGCAGTATTTT
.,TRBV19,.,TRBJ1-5,CASSIGHNQPQHF,TGTGCCAGTAGTATCGGCCACAATCAGCCCCAGCATTTT